This T cell receptor beta chain was sequenced for a study of shared clonotypes between healthy human individuals. Whole-study findings and limits: The sharing of approximately 5.1% of naive CD4 clonotypes was seen across several donors.

Germline V gives CDR1 SEHNR, CDR2 FQNEAQ (reference sequence). V was shortened by 5 bases and J by 0 bases, with 7 bases between the two germline ends. This CDR3 is built from 13 residues. Naive-designated CD8 cells lacked CD45RO, were positively enriched for CCR7, and omitted terminally differentiated effector memory CD45RA+ cells. Profiling relied on immunoSEQ multiplex PCR, and the TCRdb table lists in-frame clones only, not all of them. The table has some 1,900,000 clones, less than 95% seen once; the top ten hold 1.2%. Points on this clone: Its antigen is undetermined. The sample has other DNA sequences that encode this CDR3 too.

The sequence came from a man between 18 and 35 years old in good health. The sample taken for sequencing was naive CD8+ T cells sorted from blood. J is TRBJ1-1 and V is TRBV7-9; D gene uncertain. The CDR3 here is CASSPAMNTEAFF. CDR3 sequence (DNA): TGTGCCAGCAGCCCGGCGATGAACACTGAAGCTTTCTTT.